This T cell receptor beta chain was observed in a study of human T cells and chemical hapten exposure. Broader study findings: No shift was seen in TCRs above 1 in 1000 frequency with DPC sensitization.

Each cDNA molecule in the library carried unique molecular identifiers. In the study's own analysis: A per-sample median of roughly 91,000 TCRs was observed, with a range of about 20,000 to 750,000. MiXCR, applied by TCRdb to the RACE reads, yields one record per CDR3 protein. TCRdb assigned the V and J calls; the authors' analysis was not used. Counted here are roughly 80,000 distinct CDR3 sequences, over 6.5% occurring once; the ten biggest clones make up about 1.7%. Stated time point: healthy volunteer bleed at 6 weeks. From whole blood left unfractionated, total RNA was extracted. The table lists this clonotype with many counts. Its antigen remains unidentified. The sequencing sample was made of whole blood. This clonotype was obtained from a female donor in good health. Some clones in this sample may be carry-over from other donors' samples.

In DNA, the CDR3 is TGTGCCAGCAGCTTAGACGCATCCACTAATGAAAAACTGTTTTTT. Translation gives CASSLDASTNEKLFF. The chain couples TRBV7-6 to TRBJ1-4; D ambiguous. The germline V gene has CDR1 SGHVS and CDR2 FNYEAQ. This CDR3 has 15 amino acids. V shed 1 base and J shed 2 bases, with 8 bases lying between them.